One and the same sample provided the 18 T cell receptor beta chains below, sequenced in a study of T cell repertoires in ileal Crohn's disease. Profiling relied on immunoSEQ multiplex PCR, and the TCRdb table lists in-frame clones only, not all of them. The table has approximately 6,700 clones, approximately 79% seen once. The time point was: proximal margin of the surgical specimen (macroscopically non-inflamed). The specimen was ileal tissue. These receptors originate from an adult with Crohn's disease.

This sequence joins TRBV19 and TRBJ2-7, with TRBD1 matching 8 bases. The CDR3 sequence is 14 residues long. The germline gives CDR1 LNHDA, CDR2 SQIVND (reference sequence). V gave up 3 bases and J gave up 2 bases; unmatched junction bases: 3. The CDR3 nucleotides are TGTGCCAGTAGTATCGACAGGGGTCCCTACGAGCAGTACTTC. Its protein product is CASSIDRGPYEQYF. The whole variable domain, remainder taken from reference TRBV19 and TRBJ2-7, is DGGITQSPKYLFRKEGQNVTLSCEQNLNHDAMYWYRQDPGQGLRLIYYSQIVNDFQKGDIAEGYSVSREKKESFPLTVTSAQKNPTAFYLCASSIDRGPYEQYFGPGTRLTVT.

This clone appeared a single time. This chain links TRBV5-1 with TRBJ1-1; D is uncertain. The CDR3 extends over 11 amino acids. Germline lookup yields CDR1 SGHRS and CDR2 YFSETQ. The germline V and J ends were trimmed by 7 bases and 0 bases, with 4 bases remaining between them. The DNA of the CDR3 is TGCGCCAGCTCTATGAACACTGAAGCTTTCTTT. Amino acids: CASSMNTEAFF.

The chain couples TRBV15 to TRBJ2-1; D possibly uses TRBD1 or TRBD2 (5 bases each). Germline assignment: CDR1 LNHNV and CDR2 YYDKDF (reference sequence). With 4 bases removed from V and 10 bases from J, the gap between germline ends came to 14 bases. The CDR3 consists of 13 residues. CDR3 DNA: TGTGCCACCAGCAATCGGGGCCGACGCGAGCAGTTCTTC. Amino acids: CATSNRGRREQFF.

V is TRBV7-2 and J is TRBJ2-7; no reliable D call. This CDR3 is 15 amino acids long. Germline-derived CDR1 and CDR2 are SGHTA and FQGNSA. V lost 2 bases and J lost 0, with 11 bases in between. The CDR3 nucleotides read TGTGCCAGCAGCTTAATAGGTTACAGCTCCTACGAGCAGTACTTC. It specifies CASSLIGYSSYEQYF.

This chain uses TRBV4-3 with TRBJ2-7; D remains unclear. CDR1 and CDR2 from the germline V gene are LGHNA and YSLEER. With 1 base removed from V and 2 bases from J, the gap between germline ends came to 9 bases. The CDR3 has 14 amino acids. CDR3 DNA: TGCGCCAGCAGCCAAGTATCATCCCCCTACGAGCAGTACTTC. Translation gives CASSQVSSPYEQYF.

This chain connects TRBV7-9 to TRBJ2-5, with D uncertain. Trimming cost V 3 bases and J 2 bases, with 7 bases left between them. The germline V gene has CDR1 SEHNR and CDR2 FQNEAQ (reference sequence). The CDR3 runs to 13 residues. The CDR3 here is CASSFPQQETQYF. Here the CDR3 DNA reads TGTGCCAGCAGCTTTCCACAACAAGAGACCCAGTACTTC.

The V and J genes are TRBV27 and TRBJ1-2; D is perhaps TRBD1 (5 bases). Deletions cut 4 bases from V and 7 bases from J, with 10 bases between. The length of the CDR3 is 12 residues. The germline V gene has CDR1 MNHEY and CDR2 SMNVEV (reference sequence). DNA of the CDR3: TGTGCCAGCAGTTCTGACAGCTCTGGCTACACCTTC. This sequence encodes CASSSDSSGYTF.

This rearrangement joins TRBV11-2 to TRBJ1-6; possibly TRBD1 for D (5 bases). Trimming pared 0 bases from V and 9 bases from J, leaving 18 bases between. This CDR3 is built from 17 residues. CDR1 is SGHAT and CDR2 is FQNNGV in the germline V gene. The CDR3 loop reads CASSLEPLGLRSSPLHF. The CDR3 DNA sequence: TGTGCCAGCAGCTTAGAACCATTGGGGCTAAGGAGTTCACCCCTCCACTTT. Drawing the rest from reference TRBV11-2 and TRBJ1-6, the complete variable domain is EAGVAQSPRYKIIEKRQSVAFWCNPISGHATLYWYQQILGQGPKLLIQFQNNGVVDDSQLPKDRFSAERLKGVDSTLKIQPAKLEDSAVYLCASSLEPLGLRSSPLHFGNGTRLTVT.

The chain couples TRBV4-3 to TRBJ1-2; D not certain. From germline, CDR1 is LGHNA and CDR2 YSLEER. The V gene lost 1 base and the J gene lost 4 bases, with 13 bases spanning the gap. The CDR3 has 15 residues. The CDR3 nucleotides read TGCGCCAGCAGCCAAGGCAGAGGAAATCTCTATGGCTACACCTTC. Translating it yields CASSQGRGNLYGYTF.

By frequency in the sample, this clone is large. Other nucleotide sequences from this sample produce the same CDR3. The rearrangement links TRBV27 to TRBJ2-7; D assignment may be TRBD1 or TRBD2 (6 bases each). Trimming took 3 bases from V and 5 from J, leaving 8 bases between them. Germline-derived CDR1 and CDR2 are MNHEY and SMNVEV (reference sequence). The CDR3 sequence is 12 residues long. The CDR3 region has the DNA TGTGCCAGCAGTTTTAGGGGGGACGAGCAGTACTTC. Protein product: CASSFRGDEQYF.

For the CDR3, the DNA is TGTGCCAGCAGTGAATCAATGCGATCAAACACTGAAGCTTTCTTT. This codes for CASSESMRSNTEAFF. The chain links TRBV6-1 to TRBJ1-1; D is ambiguous. Per the germline V gene, CDR1 is MNHNS and CDR2 is SASEGT. This CDR3 spans 15 amino acids. Trimming removed 2 bases at V and 2 bases at J, with 12 bases between.

This rearrangement joins TRBV7-3 to TRBJ2-5; D is possibly TRBD1 (6 bases). CDR1 and CDR2 from the germline V gene are SGHTA and FQGTGA. Between the trimmed V and J ends, which lost 3 bases and 11 bases, there was a span of 16 bases. The CDR3 has 13 amino acids. The DNA for the CDR3 is TGTGCCAGCAGCTTGGGGGCGAGTGACAGGCAGTACTTC. It specifies CASSLGASDRQYF. The whole variable domain, remainder taken from reference TRBV7-3 and TRBJ2-5, is GAGVSQTPSNKVTEKGKYVELRCDPISGHTALYWYRQSLGQGPEFLIYFQGTGAADDSGLPNDRFFAVRPEGSVSTLKIQRTERGDSAVYLCASSLGASDRQYFGPGTRLLVL.

V usage is TRBV28 and J usage is TRBJ1-1, with 8 bases matching TRBD1. J was trimmed by 2 bases and V by 2 bases; bases with no gene match: 4. Germline CDR1 and CDR2: MDHEN and SYDVKM. This CDR3 contains 15 residues. CDR3 DNA sequence: TGTGCCAGCAGTTTAGGTGGGACAGGTAACACTGAAGCTTTCTTT. This encodes CASSLGGTGNTEAFF.

The rearrangement joins TRBV2 to TRBJ1-5, with TRBD1 as a possible D gene (5 bases). CDR1 is SNHLY, CDR2 FYNNEI, per germline. Between the trimmed V and J ends, which lost 0 bases and 5 bases, there was a span of 14 bases. This CDR3 spans 16 amino acids. CDR3 coding DNA: TGTGCCAGCAGTGAAGCGGGGGGGACGAGGCATCAGCCCCAGCATTTT. It translates to CASSEAGGTRHQPQHF.

This clone has only a few counts. The rearrangement uses TRBV6-1 and TRBJ1-1, with D uncertain. CDR3 length: 13 amino acids. Trimming took 8 bases from V and 0 from J, leaving 10 bases between them. The germline V gene has CDR1 MNHNS and CDR2 SASEGT. Here the CDR3 reads CASATSVNTEAFF. In DNA form, the CDR3 reads TGTGCCAGCGCCACCTCCGTGAACACTGAAGCTTTCTTT.

This rearrangement joins TRBV30 to TRBJ2-1, with TRBD2 identical over 10 bases. Trimming at V came to 6 bases and at J to 4 bases, leaving 6 bases not matched to a gene. There are 14 residues in the CDR3. Germline assignment: CDR1 GTSNPN and CDR2 SVGIG (reference sequence). For the CDR3, the DNA is TGTGCCTGTTCGGGACTAGCGCTTTACAATGAGCAGTTCTTC. Translated, it gives CACSGLALYNEQFF.

This clone occurred a few times. This chain joins TRBV20-1 and TRBJ2-7, with TRBD2 as a possible D gene (6 bases). Germline values: CDR1 DFQATT, CDR2 SNEGSKA (reference sequence). This CDR3 contains 10 residues. The V end was cut by 3 bases, the J end by 9 bases, with 9 bases between. The CDR3 region is CSASRGMQYF. In DNA form, the CDR3 reads TGCAGTGCTAGTCGGGGGATGCAGTACTTC.

V is TRBV18 and J is TRBJ1-1; D is ambiguous. The CDR3 consists of 15 residues. Trimming stripped 2 bases from V and 1 base from J, with 11 bases between. CDR1 and CDR2 (germline): KGHSH, LQKENI. The CDR3, as DNA: TGTGCCAGCTCACCAACCATGGTTCAGAACACTGAAGCTTTCTTT. Amino acids: CASSPTMVQNTEAFF.